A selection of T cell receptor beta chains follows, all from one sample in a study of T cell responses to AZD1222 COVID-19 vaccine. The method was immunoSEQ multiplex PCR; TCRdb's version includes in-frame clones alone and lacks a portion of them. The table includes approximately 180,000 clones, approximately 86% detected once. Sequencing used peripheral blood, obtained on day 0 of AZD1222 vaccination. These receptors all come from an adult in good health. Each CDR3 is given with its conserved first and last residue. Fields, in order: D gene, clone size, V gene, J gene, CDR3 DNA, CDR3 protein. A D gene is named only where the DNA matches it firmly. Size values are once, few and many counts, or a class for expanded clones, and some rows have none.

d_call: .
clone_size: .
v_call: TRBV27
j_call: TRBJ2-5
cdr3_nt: TGTGCCAGCAGCTCTGGGCTTTGGTGGGAGACCCAGTACTTC
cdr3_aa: CASSSGLWWETQYF

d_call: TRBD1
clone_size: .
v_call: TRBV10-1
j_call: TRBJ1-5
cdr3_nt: TGCGCCAGCACCCGATACGGGACAGAAGGGCGGCAGCCCCAGCATTTT
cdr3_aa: CASTRYGTEGRQPQHF

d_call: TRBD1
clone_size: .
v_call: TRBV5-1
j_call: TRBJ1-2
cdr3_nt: TGCGCCAGCAGGGCGCTCGGGACAGGCTACTATGGCTACACCTTC
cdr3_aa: CASRALGTGYYGYTF

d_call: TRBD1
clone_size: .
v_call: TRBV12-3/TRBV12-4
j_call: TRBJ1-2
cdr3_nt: TGTGCCAGCGGGCCTACAGGGGGGATCGGTCACACCTTC
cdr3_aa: CASGPTGGIGHTF

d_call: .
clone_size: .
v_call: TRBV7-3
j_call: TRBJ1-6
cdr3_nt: TGTGCCAGCAGCTTAAGAGGACCGGGCCTAGGTTCACCCCTCCACTTT
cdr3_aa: CASSLRGPGLGSPLHF

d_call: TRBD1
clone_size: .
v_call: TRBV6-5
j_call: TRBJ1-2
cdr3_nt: TGTGCCAGCAGGACCCCAGGGGGTCGCTATGGCTACACCTTC
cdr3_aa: CASRTPGGRYGYTF

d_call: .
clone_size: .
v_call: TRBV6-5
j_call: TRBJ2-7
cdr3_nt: TGTGCCACCAAAAAGGGTTACGAGCAGTACTTC
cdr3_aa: CATKKGYEQYF

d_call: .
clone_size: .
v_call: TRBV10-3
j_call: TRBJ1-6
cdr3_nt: TGTGCCATCAGTGAGGGTGAGGCAGCCTCACCCCTCCACTTT
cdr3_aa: CAISEGEAASPLHF

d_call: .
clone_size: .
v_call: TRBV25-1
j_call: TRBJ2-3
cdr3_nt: TGTGCCAGCAGTGAACTGAGGGTCACAGATACGCAGTATTTT
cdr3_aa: CASSELRVTDTQYF

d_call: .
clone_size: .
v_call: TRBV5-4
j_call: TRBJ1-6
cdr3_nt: TGTGCCAGCAGCTTGGACGGGCTCTCCTATAATTCACCCCTCCACTTT
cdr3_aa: CASSLDGLSYNSPLHF

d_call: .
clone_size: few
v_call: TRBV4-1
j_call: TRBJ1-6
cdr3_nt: TGCGCCAGCAGCCCAATTAAATCAGGGGAATGGGGGATAAATTCACCCCTCCACTTT
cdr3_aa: CASSPIKSGEWGINSPLHF

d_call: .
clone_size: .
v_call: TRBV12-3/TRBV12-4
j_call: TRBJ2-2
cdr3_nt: TGTGCCAGCAGTTTATGGGACACCGGGGAGCTGTTTTTT
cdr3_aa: CASSLWDTGELFF

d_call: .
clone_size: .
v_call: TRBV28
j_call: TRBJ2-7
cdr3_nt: TGTGCCAGCAGTTTCGTCAGGGGCTCGGGTGAGCAGTACTTC
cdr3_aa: CASSFVRGSGEQYF

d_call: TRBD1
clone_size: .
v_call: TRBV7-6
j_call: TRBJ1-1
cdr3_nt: TGTGCCAGCAGCTTACCAGACAGGGGGCCTTGGAACACTGAAGCTTTCTTT
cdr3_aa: CASSLPDRGPWNTEAFF

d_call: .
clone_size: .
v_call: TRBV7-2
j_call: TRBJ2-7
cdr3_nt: TGTGCCAGCAGCTATGACAGGCACCCTGGGAACGAGCAGTACTTC
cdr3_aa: CASSYDRHPGNEQYF

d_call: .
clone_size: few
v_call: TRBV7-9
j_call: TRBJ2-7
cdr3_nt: TGTGCCAGCAGCCATAGTGGGGGGCGCTCCTACGAGCAGTACTTC
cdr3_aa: CASSHSGGRSYEQYF

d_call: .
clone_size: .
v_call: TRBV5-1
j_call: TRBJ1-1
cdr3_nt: TGCGCCAGCAGCTTAGCCCAGGGGAACACTGAAGCTTTCTTT
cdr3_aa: CASSLAQGNTEAFF

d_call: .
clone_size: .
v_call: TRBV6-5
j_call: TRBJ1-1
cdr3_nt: TGTGCCAGCAGAAGACTAAACACTGAAGCTTTCTTT
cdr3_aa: CASRRLNTEAFF

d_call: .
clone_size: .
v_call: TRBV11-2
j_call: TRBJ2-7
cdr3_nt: TGTGCCAGCAGCCCAGGTCGGCGACGCCCCTACGAGCAGTACTTC
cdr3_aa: CASSPGRRRPYEQYF

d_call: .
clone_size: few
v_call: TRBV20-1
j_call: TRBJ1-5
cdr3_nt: TGCAGTGCTAGTTCCCCAGGGCTCAATCAGCCCCAGCATTTT
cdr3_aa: CSASSPGLNQPQHF

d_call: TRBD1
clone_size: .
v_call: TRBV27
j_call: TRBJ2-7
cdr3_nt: TGTGCCAGCAGTTTTGGGACAGGGATAACCTACGAGCAGTACTTC
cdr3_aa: CASSFGTGITYEQYF

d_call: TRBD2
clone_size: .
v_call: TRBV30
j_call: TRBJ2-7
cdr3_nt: TGTGCCTGGAGAGTCCGTGGCGGACTAGCGGTACACGAGCAGTACTTC
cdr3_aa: CAWRVRGGLAVHEQYF

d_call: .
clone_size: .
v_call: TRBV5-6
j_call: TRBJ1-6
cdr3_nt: TGTGCCAGCAGCTTGGTCCGATCGGGGACGTATTCACCCCTCCACTTT
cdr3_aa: CASSLVRSGTYSPLHF

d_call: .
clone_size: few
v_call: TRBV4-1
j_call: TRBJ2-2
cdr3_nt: TGCGCCAGCAGCCCCCGTCTAGCGAACACCGGGGAGCTGTTTTTT
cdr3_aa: CASSPRLANTGELFF

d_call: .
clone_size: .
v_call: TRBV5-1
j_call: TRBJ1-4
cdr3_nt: TGCGCCAGCAGCTTGGCGCTGGGGGGCGGTGAAAAACTGTTTTTT
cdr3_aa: CASSLALGGGEKLFF

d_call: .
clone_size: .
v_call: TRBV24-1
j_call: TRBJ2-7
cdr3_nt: TGTGCCACCCAGGGACACTACGAGCAGTACTTC
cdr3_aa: CATQGHYEQYF

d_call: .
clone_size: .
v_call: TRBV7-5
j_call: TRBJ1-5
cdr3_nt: TGTGCCACGATCACCCGGGGTCGAAATCAGCCCCAGCATTTT
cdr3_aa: CATITRGRNQPQHF

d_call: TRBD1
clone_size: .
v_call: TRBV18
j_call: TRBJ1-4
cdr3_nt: TGTGCCAGCTCACCCGGACTGCTTACAGGGGGTGAAAAACTGTTTTTT
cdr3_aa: CASSPGLLTGGEKLFF

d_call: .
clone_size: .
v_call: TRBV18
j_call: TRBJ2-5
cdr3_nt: TGTGCCAGCTCACCAAGAGGTCAAGAGACCCAGTACTTC
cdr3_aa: CASSPRGQETQYF

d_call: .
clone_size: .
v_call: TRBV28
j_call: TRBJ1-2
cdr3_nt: TGTGCCAGCAGTTTAGGAGGAGGCGCTAACTATGGCTACACCTTC
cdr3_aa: CASSLGGGANYGYTF

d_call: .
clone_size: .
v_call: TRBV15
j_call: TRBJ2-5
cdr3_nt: TGTGCCACCAGCACCCCGGGCGCGGCGGGGTGGGAGACCCAGTACTTC
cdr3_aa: CATSTPGAAGWETQYF

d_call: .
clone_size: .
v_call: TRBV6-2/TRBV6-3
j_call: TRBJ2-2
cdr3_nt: TGTGCCAGCAGTTACGGAACAGTTGTATTCGGGGAGCTGTTTTTT
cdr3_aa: CASSYGTVVFGELFF

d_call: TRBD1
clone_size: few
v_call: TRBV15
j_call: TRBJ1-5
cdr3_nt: TGTGCCACCAGCAGTCACAGGGGTGGTATTCAGCCCCAGCATTTT
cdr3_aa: CATSSHRGGIQPQHF

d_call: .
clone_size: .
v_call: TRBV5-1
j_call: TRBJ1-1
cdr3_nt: TGCGCCAGCAGCTTGGCCTTTGGGACAAAGCACACTGAAGCTTTCTTT
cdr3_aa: CASSLAFGTKHTEAFF

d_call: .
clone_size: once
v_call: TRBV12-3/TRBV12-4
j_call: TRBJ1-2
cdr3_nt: TGTGCCAGCAGTTCCAGAGTGGGGGGCTACACCTTC
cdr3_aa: CASSSRVGGYTF

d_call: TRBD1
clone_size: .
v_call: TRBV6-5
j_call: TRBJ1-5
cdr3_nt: TGTGCCAGCAGGTTGAGTCAGGGGGGTCAGCCCCAGCATTTT
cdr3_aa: CASRLSQGGQPQHF

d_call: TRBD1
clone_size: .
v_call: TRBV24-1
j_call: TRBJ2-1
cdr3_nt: TGTGCCACCAGTGATAGGGACAGCCACTACAATGAGCAGTTCTTC
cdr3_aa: CATSDRDSHYNEQFF

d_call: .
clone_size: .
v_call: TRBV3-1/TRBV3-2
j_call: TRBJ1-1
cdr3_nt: TGTGCCAGCAGCCAAGATCTTGCCCGGGATGAAGCTTTCTTT
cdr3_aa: CASSQDLARDEAFF

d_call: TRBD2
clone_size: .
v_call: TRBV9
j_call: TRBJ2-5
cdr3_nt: TGTGCCAGCAGCCCGGGACTAGGACAAGAGACCCAGTACTTC
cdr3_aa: CASSPGLGQETQYF